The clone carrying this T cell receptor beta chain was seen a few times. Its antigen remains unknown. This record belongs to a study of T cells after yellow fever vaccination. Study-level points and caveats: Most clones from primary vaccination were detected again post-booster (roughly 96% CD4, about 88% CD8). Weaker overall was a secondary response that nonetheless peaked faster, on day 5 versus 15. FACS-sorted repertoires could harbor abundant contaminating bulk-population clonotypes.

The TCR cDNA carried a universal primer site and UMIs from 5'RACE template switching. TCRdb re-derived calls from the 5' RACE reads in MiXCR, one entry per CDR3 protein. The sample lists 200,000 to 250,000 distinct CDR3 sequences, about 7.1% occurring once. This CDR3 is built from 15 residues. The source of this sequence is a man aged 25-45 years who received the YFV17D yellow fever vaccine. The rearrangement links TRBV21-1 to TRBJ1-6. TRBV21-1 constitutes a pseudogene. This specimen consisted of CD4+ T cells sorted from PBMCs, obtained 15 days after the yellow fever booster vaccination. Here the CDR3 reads CASSMANSYNSPLHF. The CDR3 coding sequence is TGTGCCAGCAGCATGGCCAACTCCTATAATTCACCCCTCCACTTT.